Following are 6 T cell receptor beta chains from one sample sequenced in a study of T cell responses to AZD1222 COVID-19 vaccine. Here immunoSEQ multiplex PCR was the method, and the copy in TCRdb shows in-frame clones only, minus some. The table records about 120,000 clones, 91% of them present only once. The source material was peripheral blood, sampled on day 0 of AZD1222 vaccination. The origin of the receptors is an adult in good health.

The V call is TRBV18, the J call TRBJ1-4, with 8 positions matching TRBD1. The J segment lost 10 bases and the V segment lost 6 bases, leaving 10 bases of the junction unmatched. The CDR3 is 14 amino acids. Germline CDR1 reads KGHSH; CDR2 reads LQKENI. The CDR3 protein is CASSRTGLEGKLFF. For the CDR3, the DNA is TGTGCCAGCTCTCGGACAGGGCTCGAGGGAAAACTGTTTTTT.

J is TRBJ1-2 and V is TRBV7-9, with D possibly being TRBD1 (5 bases). Trimming shortened V by 5 bases and J by 1 base, and 14 bases separated the two germline ends. This CDR3 contains 15 residues. The germline V gene has CDR1 SEHNR and CDR2 FQNEAQ (reference sequence). This CDR3 is CASSGSGTVNYGYTF. The CDR3 bases are TGTGCCAGCAGCGGATCCGGGACGGTTAACTATGGCTACACCTTC.

The table lists this clone with a few counts. The V gene is TRBV4-1, the J gene TRBJ1-3; D ambiguous. The CDR3 is 12 amino acids. In germline, CDR1 is MGHRA, CDR2 YSYEKL. Between the trimmed V and J ends, which lost 3 bases and 6 bases, there was a span of 6 bases. The CDR3 DNA sequence: TGCGCCAGCAGCCAGACTTTAAACACCATATATTTT. This gives the protein CASSQTLNTIYF.

The rearrangement uses TRBV6-5 and TRBJ1-2, with D possibly TRBD1 on 5 matching bases. The V end lost 8 bases, the J end lost 4 bases, and 11 bases lay between the germline ends. Germline CDR1 MNHEY, CDR2 SVGAGI. The CDR3 is 12 amino acids. CDR3 sequence: CASQGTIYGYTF. The CDR3 region has the DNA TGTGCCAGCCAGGGCACAATCTATGGCTACACCTTC.

The table lists this clone with a few counts. The chain uses TRBV29-1 and TRBJ1-2; TRBD1 is a possible D gene (5 bases). Germline-derived CDR1 and CDR2 are SQVTM and ANQGSEA. V dropped 3 bases and J dropped 7 bases, with 12 bases sitting between them. CDR3 length: 12 amino acids. This CDR3 is CSVDRGKGGYTF. The CDR3, as DNA: TGCAGCGTTGATAGGGGTAAAGGTGGCTACACCTTC.

The rearrangement links TRBV4-2 to TRBJ1-2, with 8 bases aligning to TRBD1. V was pared by 4 bases and J by 4 bases, with 11 bases of the junction left unmatched. CDR1 LGHNA and CDR2 YNFKEQ come from the germline V gene. CDR3 length equals 16 residues. The CDR3 bases are TGTGCCAGCAGCCCTACAGGGGGACAGAGTCCCTATGGCTACACCTTC. Its protein product is CASSPTGGQSPYGYTF.